Shown below are 25 T cell receptor beta chains from a single sample sequenced in a study of OX40 agonist ivuxolimab in advanced cancers. The assay was immunoSEQ multiplex PCR, and TCRdb's table has in-frame clones only and misses some. The table records about 53,000 clones, around 79% of them present only once. Material: CD4+ or CD8+ T cells sorted from blood, obtained in a trial of the OX40 agonist ivuxolimab. These receptors were obtained from an adult with an advanced solid tumor such as melanoma, head and neck, liver or kidney cancer.

The CDR3 DNA sequence: TGTGCCAGTAGTATTAACAGGGGAATTAGACACTATGGCTACACCTTC. Its protein product is CASSINRGIRHYGYTF. The chain links TRBV19 to TRBJ1-2; 7 positions agree with TRBD1. This CDR3 region has 16 residues. Germline CDR1 and CDR2: LNHDA and SQIVND (reference sequence). The J segment lost 3 bases and the V segment lost 3 bases, leaving 10 bases of the junction unmatched. Complete variable domain (other parts from reference TRBV19 and TRBJ1-2): DGGITQSPKYLFRKEGQNVTLSCEQNLNHDAMYWYRQDPGQGLRLIYYSQIVNDFQKGDIAEGYSVSREKKESFPLTVTSAQKNPTAFYLCASSINRGIRHYGYTFGSGTRLTVV.

The chain combines TRBV19 with TRBJ2-5; no firm D call. V was trimmed by 5 bases and J by 5 bases, leaving 12 bases between them. Germline CDR1 reads LNHDA; CDR2 reads SQIVND (reference sequence). CDR3 length equals 13 residues. CDR3 sequence reads: CASSRVRSETQYF. The CDR3 DNA sequence: TGTGCCAGTAGTCGTGTGCGATCGGAGACCCAGTACTTC.

This chain joins TRBV19 and TRBJ1-4; 9 bases match TRBD1. The CDR3 extends over 15 amino acids. In germline, CDR1 is LNHDA, CDR2 SQIVND (reference sequence). V shed 6 bases, J shed 6 bases, and the junction held 8 bases outside the gene matches. For the CDR3, the DNA is TGTGCCAGTAGCGCGATGACAGGGGGTGATGAAAAACTGTTTTTT. Encoded protein: CASSAMTGGDEKLFF.

This clone was seen a few times. V is TRBV7-9 and J is TRBJ2-7; the D gene is possibly TRBD2 (5 bases). Trimming cost V 7 bases and J 5 bases, with 21 bases left between them. The germline V gene has CDR1 SEHNR and CDR2 FQNEAQ (reference sequence). The CDR3 contains 15 residues. The chain's CDR3 is CASTSYRGSGDEQYF. CDR3 DNA: TGTGCCAGCACCAGCTATCGAGGGTCTGGGGACGAGCAGTACTTC.

The chain combines TRBV10-3 with TRBJ1-2; 10 bases fit TRBD1. This CDR3 comprises 15 residues. V trimming: 4 bases; J trimming: 4 bases; junction bases outside the gene matches: 6. From germline, CDR1 is ENHRY and CDR2 SYGVKD. CDR3 bases: TGTGCCATCAGTGGATGGGACAGGGGTGTCTATGGCTACACCTTC. Its translation is CAISGWDRGVYGYTF.

This clone came up once. Germline and junction disagree at one end, which may indicate a read error. This chain links TRBV10-3 with TRBJ1-6; perhaps TRBD1 as D (6 bases). This CDR3 comprises 17 residues. The germline gives CDR1 ENHRY, CDR2 SYGVKD. The CDR3 DNA is TGTGCCACCAGTGAGTCCCCTAGGGGGGCGGGAAATTCACCCCTCCACTTT. Protein: CATSESPRGAGNSPLHF.

In its sample, this clone was seen once. The rearrangement joins TRBV18 to TRBJ2-5, with 7 bases aligning to TRBD1. The J call is doubtful: the DNA matches TRBJ2-7 better. CDR1 and CDR2 (germline): KGHSH, LQKENI. This CDR3 comprises 15 residues. Written as DNA, the CDR3 is TGTGCCAGCTCACCGCCGGGGACAGTAACCTACGAGCAGTACTTC. This encodes CASSPPGTVTYEQYF.

With respect to this clone: The sample has other DNA sequences that encode this CDR3 too. The rearrangement links TRBV18 to TRBJ2-6, with D possibly TRBD2 on 6 matching bases. The V gene's germline CDR1 is KGHSH and CDR2 LQKENI. The CDR3 has 17 residues. Trimming removed 5 bases from V and 0 bases from J, with 14 bases in between. CDR3 loop: CASSTGTGVSGANVLTF. The DNA for the CDR3 is TGTGCCAGCTCAACTGGGACGGGAGTCTCTGGGGCCAACGTCCTGACTTTC.

This rearrangement joins TRBV4-1 to TRBJ1-1; 7 positions agree with TRBD1. This CDR3 is 18 amino acids long. After removal of 5 bases from V and 2 bases from J, the junction contained 17 bases not matched to a gene. Germline CDR1 and CDR2: MGHRA and YSYEKL. The CDR3 nucleotides are TGCGCCAGCAGCAAATGGACAGGCGCACTTAATCTTAACACTGAAGCTTTCTTT. Its protein is CASSKWTGALNLNTEAFF.

This chain joins TRBV5-1 and TRBJ2-1; D possibly corresponds to TRBD2 (5 bases). The CDR3 totals 15 residues. V was clipped by 0 bases and J by 2 bases, with 9 bases between them. Per the germline V gene, CDR1 is SGHRS and CDR2 is YFSETQ. The CDR3 region has the DNA TGCGCCAGCAGCTTGGATTCGAGGGCCTACAATGAGCAGTTCTTC. Its protein is CASSLDSRAYNEQFF. Together with reference TRBV5-1 and TRBJ2-1, the CDR3 gives the full variable domain: KAGVTQTPRYLIKTRGQQVTLSCSPISGHRSVSWYQQTPGQGLQFLFEYFSETQRNKGNFPGRFSGRQFSNSRSEMNVSTLELGDSALYLCASSLDSRAYNEQFFGPGTRLTVL.

In its sample, this clone was seen once. The chain links TRBV6-4 to TRBJ2-3; TRBD1 matches at 9 bases. J lost 6 bases, V lost 1 base, and 5 bases had no gene match. The CDR3 contains 15 residues. The germline V gene encodes CDR1 MRHNA and CDR2 SNTAGT. CDR3 bases: TGTGCCAGCAGTGACTTCGGACAGGGGATTGATACGCAGTATTTT. It translates to CASSDFGQGIDTQYF.

The chain recombines TRBV11-3 with TRBJ1-1; no clear D gene. Germline V gene data show CDR1 as SGHNT and CDR2 as YENEEA. V lost 5 bases, J lost 5 bases, and 21 bases lay in between. The CDR3 spans 16 residues. The CDR3 DNA reads as TGTGCCAGCAGCCCTGGGCGGGCTCCAAGAGGAACTGAAGCTTTCTTT. This translates into CASSPGRAPRGTEAFF. The full variable domain, completed using reference TRBV11-3 and TRBJ1-1, is EAGVVQSPRYKIIEKKQPVAFWCNPISGHNTLYWYLQNLGQGPELLIRYENEEAVDDSQLPKDRFSAERLKGVDSTLKIQPAELGDSAVYLCASSPGRAPRGTEAFFGQGTRLTVV.

On this clone: This sample also contains other DNA sequences that code for the same CDR3. The rearrangement uses TRBV5-1 and TRBJ2-7, with D uncertain. From germline, CDR1 is SGHRS and CDR2 YFSETQ. This CDR3 has 12 amino acids. Trimming left V 0 bases short and J 3 bases short, with 4 bases between. The CDR3 DNA is TGCGCCAGCAGCTTGGGAGGCTACGAGCAGTACTTC. Its protein product is CASSLGGYEQYF.

The rearrangement links TRBV4-1 to TRBJ2-3, with TRBD2 matching over 8 bases. In germline, CDR1 is MGHRA, CDR2 YSYEKL. V dropped 7 bases and J dropped 1; count of bases not matched to a gene: 10. The CDR3 has 16 residues. The CDR3 reads CASMLGGGTGTDTQYF. DNA for the CDR3: TGCGCCAGCATGCTCGGGGGGGGGACTGGCACAGATACGCAGTATTTT.

V and J are TRBV10-1 and TRBJ2-1, with D possibly being TRBD2 (5 bases). From germline, CDR1 is WNHNN and CDR2 SYGVQD (reference sequence). The length of the CDR3 is 13 residues. With 6 bases removed from V and 1 base from J, the gap between germline ends came to 7 bases. CDR3 loop: CASSSGSYNEQFF. In DNA, the CDR3 is TGCGCCAGCAGCTCGGGGTCCTACAATGAGCAGTTCTTC.

A few counts support this clone. The V and J genes are TRBV7-3 and TRBJ2-3; TRBD1 is a possible D gene (6 bases). The V end was cut by 3 bases, the J end by 6 bases, with 16 bases between. The CDR3 runs 15 residues. The germline V gene encodes CDR1 SGHTA and CDR2 FQGTGA. The CDR3 DNA reads TGTGCCAGCAGCTTGGACAGCTCCCACCGCGATACGCAGTATTTT. This encodes CASSLDSSHRDTQYF.

This chain links TRBV18 with TRBJ2-3; 7 bases are shared with TRBD2. The CDR3 has 14 residues. V gave up 3 bases and J gave up 2 bases; unmatched junction bases: 2. Looked up from germline, CDR1 is KGHSH and CDR2 is LQKENI. The CDR3 loop is CASSPGTITDTQYF. The CDR3 region has the DNA TGTGCCAGCTCACCCGGGACTATCACAGATACGCAGTATTTT.

The rearrangement uses TRBV9 and TRBJ2-7; D remains ambiguous. The V gene's germline CDR1 is SGDLS and CDR2 YYNGEE. V was shortened by 0 bases and J by 5 bases, with 9 bases between the two germline ends. The CDR3 runs to 13 residues. CDR3 DNA sequence: TGTGCCAGCAGCGTAGCTGCATACAACGAGCAGTACTTC. Translation gives CASSVAAYNEQYF.

This sequence joins TRBV19 and TRBJ1-5; 10 nucleotides align to TRBD1. Germline V gives CDR1 LNHDA, CDR2 SQIVND (reference sequence). V was pared by 5 bases and J by 2 bases, with 3 bases of the junction left unmatched. The CDR3 extends over 15 amino acids. Written as DNA, the CDR3 is TGTGCCAGTAGTCGGACAGGGGGGGGCAATCAGCCCCAGCATTTT. This gives the protein CASSRTGGGNQPQHF.

V usage is TRBV4-1 and J usage is TRBJ2-1; 7 positions match TRBD1. Germline lookup yields CDR1 MGHRA and CDR2 YSYEKL. Trimming took 4 bases from V and 9 from J; bases not matched to a gene: 27. The CDR3 loop spans 20 amino acids. The CDR3 protein is CASSPGRYGQVQMGSGEQFF. The CDR3 DNA is TGCGCCAGCAGCCCTGGGCGGTACGGACAGGTACAAATGGGATCGGGTGAGCAGTTCTTC.

The V call is TRBV6-5, the J call TRBJ2-5; 8 bases fit TRBD2. V dropped 0 bases and J dropped 7; count of bases not matched to a gene: 7. CDR1 MNHEY and CDR2 SVGAGI come from the germline V gene. The CDR3 consists of 15 residues. CDR3: CASSYSILAATTQYF. Here the CDR3 DNA reads TGTGCCAGCAGTTACTCCATACTAGCGGCCACGACCCAGTACTTC.

This clone was observed a handful of times. This chain joins TRBV11-3 and TRBJ1-1; maybe TRBD1 (5 bases). The germline gives CDR1 SGHNT, CDR2 YENEEA. The CDR3 loop spans 13 amino acids. Trimming removed 6 bases at V and 4 bases at J, with 12 bases between. The CDR3 coding sequence is TGTGCCAGCAGTCTGACAGTTGGCACTGAAGCTTTCTTT. Protein: CASSLTVGTEAFF.

This chain uses TRBV4-2 with TRBJ1-5; TRBD1 aligns across 7 bases. Unmatched junction bases numbered 13, after V lost 4 bases and J lost 4 bases. CDR1 and CDR2 from the germline V gene are LGHNA and YNFKEQ. The CDR3 totals 17 residues. CDR3 in amino acids: CASSPRPGEGANQPQHF. The CDR3 DNA follows: TGTGCCAGCAGCCCGCGTCCAGGGGAGGGGGCGAATCAGCCCCAGCATTTT.

This sequence joins TRBV7-9 and TRBJ1-6; D is undetermined. CDR3 length: 13 residues. Germline V lookup: CDR1 SEHNR, CDR2 FQNEAQ (reference sequence). V lost 5 bases, J lost 11 bases, and 13 bases lay in between. Here the CDR3 DNA reads TGTGCCAGCAGCCTCGAAACACGGGCACCCCTCCACTTT. Protein product: CASSLETRAPLHF.

The rearrangement joins TRBV25-1 to TRBJ1-1; D call uncertain. From germline, CDR1 is MGHDK and CDR2 SYGVNS. V was pared by 1 base and J by 4 bases, with 10 bases between. This CDR3 comprises 14 residues. CDR3 region: CASSESGRSTEAFF. In nucleotides, the CDR3 is TGTGCCAGCAGTGAATCAGGCAGGAGCACTGAAGCTTTCTTT. Looking up the rest from reference TRBV25-1 and TRBJ1-1 gives the full variable domain: EADIYQTPRYLVIGTGKKITLECSQTMGHDKMYWYQQDPGMELHLIHYSYGVNSTEKGDLSSESTVSRIRTEHFPLTLESARPSHTSQYLCASSESGRSTEAFFGQGTRLTVV.